Described below is a single T cell receptor beta chain sequence and its context. Original methodology: From reference gene primer amplification, estimates of nucleated cell counts were derived. Sequencing used immunoSEQ multiplex PCR; TCRdb keeps in-frame clones, though not all of them. Clone size and the V and J calls come from that table; the DNA yielded D and trimming. The table records some 130,000 clones, approximately 79% of them present only once. These data originate in a study of blood T cell repertoires in COVID-19. Overall study context: Spain, Italy and the United States supplied samples that represented acute and convalescent COVID-19. PBMCs, B-cell-depleted T cells, or T cells were the source of the cDNA or gDNA that made up the material.

The sequenced sample consisted of peripheral blood. The TCR originated in a man in his fifties or sixties with acute or convalescent COVID-19.

CDR3 in amino acids: CASSLDRQGVQPQHF. The CDR3 DNA follows: TGTGCCAGCAGCTTGGATAGACAGGGTGTTCAGCCCCAGCATTTT. The V call is TRBV5-5, the J call TRBJ1-5; TRBD1 matches 7 bases. Per germline, CDR1 SGHKS and CDR2 YYEKEE (reference sequence). V shed 0 bases, J shed 6 bases, and the junction held 6 bases outside the gene matches. There are 15 residues in the CDR3.